This T cell receptor beta chain was found in a study of blood T cell repertoires in COVID-19. Study summary: The study drew acute and convalescent COVID-19 samples from the United States, Italy and Spain.

In the source study's methods: Reference gene primers were amplified, and this amplification served to estimate nucleated cell counts. Assay used: immunoSEQ multiplex PCR; TCRdb lists only in-frame clones, some missing. V and J calls and clone size are those listed in that table; D and trimming were worked out from the DNA. The sample lists approximately 170,000 clones, less than 90% occurring once. The CDR3 consists of 16 residues. Looked up from germline, CDR1 is SGHRS and CDR2 is YFSETQ. V lost 0 bases, J lost 7 bases, and 17 bases lay in between. Recovery meant two consecutive negative NP/OP PCR tests, professional clearance, or resolved symptoms.

The rearrangement uses TRBV5-1 and TRBJ2-1; D might be TRBD1 (8 bases). The specimen was PBMCs or T cells enriched from blood (not recorded which). The sequence came from a woman aged 45 to 65 who had recovered from COVID-19. CDR3 bases: TGCGCCAGCAGCTTGGCCCGAGACAGGGGAGGGAATGAGCAGTTCTTC. Amino acids: CASSLARDRGGNEQFF.